What follows are 10 T cell receptor beta chains derived from one specimen sequenced in a study of blood T cell repertoires in COVID-19. Only in-frame clones appear in the TCRdb table, and some are missing; sequencing was by immunoSEQ multiplex PCR. The profile shows 70,000 or so clones, under 95% of them singletons. The sample taken for sequencing was peripheral blood. The receptor source for this set is a human donor in a cohort sampled during active COVID-19.

The chain joins TRBV19 to TRBJ1-1; D gene uncertain. The CDR3 extends over 16 amino acids. Germline CDR1 LNHDA, CDR2 SQIVND (reference sequence). Trimming took 4 bases from V and 1 from J, leaving 16 bases between them. CDR3 protein: CASSTLTTLGNTEAFF. DNA for the CDR3: TGTGCCAGTAGTACCCTCACGACACTAGGGAACACTGAAGCTTTCTTT.

The chain employs TRBV4-1 and TRBJ1-5; 7 bases agree with TRBD1. The CDR3 is made up of 17 amino acids. Germline trimming cut 1 base from V and 7 bases from J; bases unmatched to any gene: 13. Per germline, CDR1 MGHRA and CDR2 YSYEKL. The chain's CDR3 is CASSQVVDWTGGQPQHF. The CDR3 region has the DNA TGCGCCAGCAGCCAAGTAGTAGACTGGACAGGCGGACAGCCCCAGCATTTT.

CDR3 nucleotide sequence: TGTGCCAGCAGTTACGTTACAGATAGCAATCAGCCCCAGCATTTT. It codes for CASSYVTDSNQPQHF. V and J are TRBV6-2 or TRBV6-3 and TRBJ1-5; D is unclear. CDR3 length: 15 amino acids. The germline V gene has CDR1 MNHEY and CDR2 SVGEGT. Trimming shortened V by 2 bases and J by 0 bases, and 8 bases separated the two germline ends.

The gene calls are TRBV20-1 and TRBJ2-1, with a weak D call TRBD1 (5 bases). V lost 3 bases to trimming and J lost 7 bases, with 25 bases between them. The germline gives CDR1 DFQATT, CDR2 SNEGSKA (reference sequence). The CDR3 loop spans 17 amino acids. The CDR3 protein is CSASSGAQPLVSNEQFF. Here the CDR3 DNA reads TGCAGTGCTAGTAGTGGGGCCCAACCGCTAGTTAGTAATGAGCAGTTCTTC.

The chain uses TRBV5-4 and TRBJ2-7; the D is unclear. The germline gives CDR1 SGHNT, CDR2 YYREEE (reference sequence). Trimming shortened V by 1 base and J by 4 bases, and 6 bases separated the two germline ends. The CDR3 is 12 residues long. The CDR3, as DNA: TGTGCCAGCAGCTTGAAAGAGTACGAGCAGTACTTC. Its translation: CASSLKEYEQYF. Drawing the rest from reference TRBV5-4 and TRBJ2-7, the complete variable domain is ETGVTQSPTHLIKTRGQQVTLRCSSQSGHNTVSWYQQALGQGPQFIFQYYREEENGRGNFPPRFSGLQFPNYSSELNVNALELDDSALYLCASSLKEYEQYFGPGTRLTVT.

V and J are TRBV4-3 and TRBJ2-7; TRBD1 matches at 8 bases. V shed 4 bases, J shed 4 bases, and the junction held 9 bases outside the gene matches. Germline CDR1 LGHNA, CDR2 YSLEER. The CDR3 totals 15 residues. The CDR3 reads CASSLSRTGSYEQYF. Here the CDR3 DNA reads TGCGCCAGCAGCCTGAGCAGGACAGGGTCTTACGAGCAGTACTTC.

V gene TRBV27 combines with J gene TRBJ2-3; maybe TRBD2 (6 bases). The germline gives CDR1 MNHEY, CDR2 SMNVEV (reference sequence). CDR3 length equals 14 residues. Between the trimmed V and J ends, which lost 3 bases and 4 bases, there was a span of 11 bases. CDR3 bases: TGTGCCAGCAGTTTTAGGACTAAACCAGATACGCAGTATTTT. Translated: CASSFRTKPDTQYF.

The chain recombines TRBV6-5 with TRBJ1-1; D is unclear. Per the germline V gene, CDR1 is MNHEY and CDR2 is SVGAGI. V lost 0 bases to trimming and J lost 0 bases, with 2 bases between them. This CDR3 region has 13 residues. As DNA, the CDR3 is TGTGCCAGCAGTTACTCCATGAACACTGAAGCTTTCTTT. Its translation: CASSYSMNTEAFF.

The count of this clone is one. CDR3 DNA sequence: TGTGCCAGCAGTTTGCGAACGGGGTCGGCCGAGCAGTACTTC. Residues: CASSLRTGSAEQYF. This chain links TRBV27 with TRBJ2-7; weak D call: TRBD2 (5 bases). V shed 3 bases and J shed 6 bases, with 15 bases lying between them. The CDR3 spans 14 residues. Germline-derived CDR1 and CDR2 are MNHEY and SMNVEV (reference sequence).

The chain recombines TRBV27 with TRBJ1-5; 7 bases are shared with TRBD1. This CDR3 is built from 14 residues. Per germline, CDR1 MNHEY and CDR2 SMNVEV (reference sequence). V shed 6 bases and J 0 bases; nucleotides not matched to a gene: 2. CDR3 coding DNA: TGTGCCAGCAGGACAGGGAGTAGCAATCAGCCCCAGCATTTT. Its protein is CASRTGSSNQPQHF.